Listed here are 26 T cell receptor beta chains from one sample, sequenced in a study of T cells in Graves' hyperthyroidism and ophthalmopathy. Amplification of TCR beta CDR3 regions used RNA as the template. A first-round RT-PCR of the TCR CDR3 used the HTBI primer set. TCRdb used MiXCR to reprocess the multiplex PCR reads, holding one entry per CDR3 protein. This sample has about 570,000 distinct CDR3 sequences, with about 43% found just once. The sequencing sample was made of peripheral blood or thyroid tissue (not recorded which). The receptors were sampled from an adult woman with Graves' disease, either hyperthyroidism or ophthalmopathy (not recorded which).

The chain recombines TRBV7-9 with TRBJ2-5, with D tentatively TRBD1 (6 bases). This CDR3 spans 13 amino acids. Per the germline V gene, CDR1 is SEHNR and CDR2 is FQNEAQ (reference sequence). The V end was cut by 4 bases, the J end by 3 bases, with 9 bases between. CDR3 loop: CASSWTAKETQYF. The CDR3 coding sequence is TGTGCCAGCAGCTGGACAGCAAAAGAGACCCAGTACTTC.

The rearrangement links TRBV28 to TRBJ1-1, with a weak D call TRBD1 (5 bases). Between the trimmed V and J ends, which lost 5 bases and 5 bases, there was a span of 24 bases. This CDR3 is built from 17 residues. From germline, CDR1 is MDHEN and CDR2 SYDVKM. The CDR3 loop is CASSPTNNRFGATEAFF. In nucleotides, the CDR3 is TGTGCCAGCAGTCCTACTAACAACAGGTTCGGGGCTACTGAAGCTTTCTTT.

The chain uses TRBV19 and TRBJ1-5; no firm D call. CDR1 and CDR2 from the germline V gene are LNHDA and SQIVND (reference sequence). The CDR3 spans 13 residues. Trimming shortened V by 3 bases and J by 4 bases, and 7 bases separated the two germline ends. CDR3 DNA sequence: TGTGCCAGTAGTATTTTCCCAAATCAGCCCCAGCATTTT. It is translated as CASSIFPNQPQHF. Full variable domain (missing parts from reference TRBV19 and TRBJ1-5): DGGITQSPKYLFRKEGQNVTLSCEQNLNHDAMYWYRQDPGQGLRLIYYSQIVNDFQKGDIAEGYSVSREKKESFPLTVTSAQKNPTAFYLCASSIFPNQPQHFGDGTRLSIL.

This clonotype was observed at least ten times. This sequence joins TRBV15 and TRBJ1-2; no clear D. The CDR3 covers 13 residues. Per germline, CDR1 LNHNV and CDR2 YYDKDF (reference sequence). The germline V and J ends were trimmed by 6 bases and 0 bases, with 8 bases remaining between them. CDR3 coding DNA: TGTGCCACCAGAACCACTCCTAACTATGGCTACACCTTC. Residues: CATRTTPNYGYTF.

This clonotype was detected only once. This chain joins TRBV15 and TRBJ1-6; the D is unclear. The V and J ends lost 4 bases and 6 bases respectively, with 4 bases between them. The V gene's germline CDR1 is LNHNV and CDR2 YYDKDF (reference sequence). The CDR3 spans 12 residues. The chain's CDR3 is CATSKSNSPLHF. In DNA form, the CDR3 reads TGTGCCACCAGCAAGAGTAATTCACCCCTCCACTTT.

The chain carries TRBV7-2 and TRBJ2-5, with D perhaps matching TRBD2 (5 bases). The CDR3 extends over 13 amino acids. Germline V gives CDR1 SGHTA, CDR2 FQGNSA. V was clipped by 5 bases and J by 8 bases, with 15 bases between them. CDR3 protein: CASSRESQRTQYF. The CDR3 bases are TGTGCCAGCAGCCGGGAATCTCAGAGAACCCAGTACTTC. The whole variable domain, filled in from reference TRBV7-2 and TRBJ2-5, reads GAGVSQSPSNKVTEKGKDVELRCDPISGHTALYWYRQSLGQGLEFLIYFQGNSAPDKSGLPSDRFSAERTGGSVSTLTIQRTQQEDSAVYLCASSRESQRTQYFGPGTRLLVL.

A remark on this clonotype: The junction and the germline gene differ at one end; a read error may be behind it. V and J are TRBV4-1 and TRBJ2-6, with D unclear. Germline V gene sequence: CDR1 MGHRA, CDR2 YSYEKL. The CDR3 contains 16 residues. The CDR3 loop reads CASSQEEGTGANVLTF. The CDR3 nucleotides are TGTGCCAGCAGCCAAGAAGAAGGCACTGGGGCCAACGTCCTGACTTTC.

The V gene is TRBV7-3, the J gene TRBJ1-5, with D possibly being TRBD1 (5 bases). Trimming shortened V by 2 bases and J by 0 bases, and 14 bases separated the two germline ends. The CDR3 loop spans 17 amino acids. Germline values: CDR1 SGHTA, CDR2 FQGTGA. CDR3 in amino acids: CASSLSGLATSNQPQHF. The CDR3 nucleotides read TGTGCCAGCAGCTTATCGGGGCTCGCTACTAGCAATCAGCCCCAGCATTTT.

The genes are TRBV10-3 and TRBJ2-7; 7 positions match TRBD2. The V segment lost 5 bases and the J segment 6 bases; nucleotides outside the gene matches: 4. Germline loops: CDR1 ENHRY, CDR2 SYGVKD. The CDR3 covers 12 residues. The CDR3 DNA sequence: TGTGCCATCAGTACCCCGGGGGGCGAGCAGTACTTC. Translation gives CAISTPGGEQYF.

As to this clonotype: This may be a read error, as it is one base from a much larger clone. The genes are TRBV6-1 and TRBJ2-7; 7 bases are a match to TRBD2. This CDR3 has 14 residues. Germline V gives CDR1 MNHNS, CDR2 SASEGT. The CDR3 loop is CAGSASGFTYEQYF. The DNA for the CDR3 is TGTGCCGGCAGCGCTAGCGGTTTCACCTACGAGCAGTACTTC.

V usage is TRBV15 and J usage is TRBJ1-2; 9 nucleotides agree with TRBD1. The CDR3 totals 15 residues. Germline-derived CDR1 and CDR2 are LNHNV and YYDKDF (reference sequence). J was trimmed by 3 bases and V by 4 bases; bases with no gene match: 6. The CDR3 DNA sequence: TGTGCCACCAGCAAAGACAGGGGGAAGGACTATGGCTACACCTTC. It codes for CATSKDRGKDYGYTF.

This clonotype came up once. This chain joins TRBV29-1 and TRBJ1-6, with D possibly TRBD1 on 5 matching bases. V lost 4 bases, J lost 0 bases, and 10 bases lay in between. CDR3 length: 15 amino acids. Germline CDR1 and CDR2: SQVTM and ANQGSEA. CDR3 protein: CSVVGVRSYNSPLHF. CDR3 bases: TGCAGCGTTGTGGGGGTACGCTCCTATAATTCACCCCTCCACTTT. Full variable domain (missing parts from reference TRBV29-1 and TRBJ1-6): SAVISQKPSRDICQRGTSLTIQCQVDSQVTMMFWYRQQPGQSLTLIATANQGSEATYESGFVIDKFPISRPNLTFSTLTVSNMSPEDSSIYLCSVVGVRSYNSPLHFGNGTRLTVT.

The chain carries TRBV2 and TRBJ1-5; 11 nucleotides match TRBD1. With 4 bases clipped from V and 6 bases from J, the junction kept 5 bases outside the gene matches. Germline-derived CDR1 and CDR2 are SNHLY and FYNNEI. CDR3 length equals 15 residues. The CDR3 region is CASSGGTGGPQPQHF. Written as DNA, the CDR3 is TGTGCCAGCAGTGGGGGGACAGGGGGTCCTCAGCCCCAGCATTTT. Full variable domain (rest looked up from reference TRBV2 and TRBJ1-5): EPEVTQTPSHQVTQMGQEVILRCVPISNHLYFYWYRQILGQKVEFLVSFYNNEISEKSEIFDDQFSVERPDGSNFTLKIRSTKLEDSAMYFCASSGGTGGPQPQHFGDGTRLSIL.

Notes on this clonotype: The CDR3 ends on some other residue instead of the conserved phenylalanine or tryptophan, so this is likely a read error. The limits of the CDR3 on the DNA are not certain, so only TCRdb's listed CDR3 is given. The chain recombines TRBV10-3 with TRBJ2-5; the DNA was not used to check the table's D call, TRBD2. Inclusive of both ends, the CDR3 amounts to 14 amino acids. CDR1 ENHRY and CDR2 SYGVKD come from the germline V gene. Here the CDR3 reads CAISEVGDGYTFGS.

This clonotype came up many times. The chain uses TRBV6-5 and TRBJ2-5; tentatively, D is TRBD2 (6 bases). V was clipped by 6 bases and J by 4 bases, with 15 bases between them. The CDR3 runs 14 residues. From germline, CDR1 is MNHEY and CDR2 SVGAGI. The CDR3 region has the DNA TGTGCCAGCAGGGAAGCGGGTATGGGAGAGACCCAGTACTTC. Its translation: CASREAGMGETQYF.

The V gene is TRBV28, the J gene TRBJ2-7, with no clear D. V lost 9 bases, J lost 0 bases, and 6 bases lay in between. The germline gives CDR1 MDHEN, CDR2 SYDVKM. The CDR3 runs to 11 residues. The CDR3 DNA follows: TGTGCCAGTTGGGGCTCCTACGAGCAGTACTTC. This codes for CASWGSYEQYF.

The chain employs TRBV7-9 and TRBJ1-2, with D uncertain. Germline CDR1 and CDR2: SEHNR and FQNEAQ (reference sequence). The CDR3 spans 12 residues. Trimming removed 6 bases from V and 2 bases from J, with 7 bases in between. The CDR3 reads CASSDRNYGYTF. CDR3 nucleotide sequence: TGTGCCAGCAGTGACCGAAACTATGGCTACACCTTC.

The V gene is TRBV7-6, the J gene TRBJ2-7, with D possibly matching TRBD1 (8 bases). The V end lost 1 base, the J end lost 6 bases, and 16 bases lay between the germline ends. This CDR3 is built from 15 residues. Germline V gene sequence: CDR1 SGHVS, CDR2 FNYEAQ. The CDR3 nucleotides read TGTGCCAGCAGCTTAGGGACAGGGAGGGCCGGCGAGCAGTACTTC. Translating it yields CASSLGTGRAGEQYF. Variable domain in full (rest from reference TRBV7-6 and TRBJ2-7): GAGVSQSPRYKVTKRGQDVALRCDPISGHVSLYWYRQALGQGPEFLTYFNYEAQQDKSGLPNDRFSAERPEGSISTLTIQRTEQRDSAMYRCASSLGTGRAGEQYFGPGTRLTVT.

The sample holds many counts of this clonotype. The chain links TRBV5-1 to TRBJ1-3; the D is unclear. Trimming left V 4 bases short and J 0 bases short, with 11 bases between. Germline V gives CDR1 SGHRS, CDR2 YFSETQ. This CDR3 spans 15 amino acids. The CDR3 is CASSPQSDSGNTIYF. For the CDR3, the DNA is TGCGCCAGCAGCCCTCAGTCTGACTCTGGAAACACCATATATTTT. Supplemented by reference TRBV5-1 and TRBJ1-3, the full variable domain reads KAGVTQTPRYLIKTRGQQVTLSCSPISGHRSVSWYQQTPGQGLQFLFEYFSETQRNKGNFPGRFSGRQFSNSRSEMNVSTLELGDSALYLCASSPQSDSGNTIYFGEGSWLTVV.

This clonotype came up a few times. V usage is TRBV25-1 and J usage is TRBJ2-2; 8 positions agree with TRBD2. J was trimmed by 6 bases and V by 5 bases; bases with no gene match: 8. The CDR3 has 15 amino acids. Germline V gene lookup returns CDR1 MGHDK and CDR2 SYGVNS. The CDR3 region has the DNA TGTGCCAGCAGTTATTTAGCGGGGCCTCCCGGGGAGCTGTTTTTT. It specifies CASSYLAGPPGELFF.

The chain combines TRBV4-2 with TRBJ2-5; no clear D gene. CDR3 length: 15 amino acids. The germline CDR1 and CDR2 sequences are LGHNA and YNFKEQ. V shed 4 bases and J shed 5 bases, with 17 bases lying between them. CDR3 loop: CASSRPGVSQETQYF. DNA of the CDR3: TGTGCCAGCAGCCGGCCGGGTGTCAGCCAGGAGACCCAGTACTTC.

This clonotype was counted many times. The chain couples TRBV12-3 or TRBV12-4 to TRBJ2-7, with D perhaps TRBD1 or TRBD2 (5 bases each). V lost 2 bases to trimming and J lost 0 bases, with 11 bases between them. This CDR3 region has 15 residues. The CDR3 DNA reads as TGTGCCAGCAGTTTAAAGGGACCCTTCTCCTACGAGCAGTACTTC. This translates into CASSLKGPFSYEQYF.

This clonotype has only one observation. The chain is built from TRBV20-1 and TRBJ1-1, with D unresolved. CDR3 length: 15 amino acids. V lost 6 bases to trimming and J lost 0 bases, with 17 bases between them. The germline CDR1 and CDR2 sequences are DFQATT and SNEGSKA (reference sequence). The DNA of the CDR3 is TGCAGTGCCAGCAGCCTACGTTCTGTGAACACTGAAGCTTTCTTT. This gives the protein CSASSLRSVNTEAFF.

Details on this clonotype: As the CDR3 is not closed by the conserved phenylalanine or tryptophan, this likely results from a read error. Because the CDR3's place on the DNA is in doubt, the DNA is left out and the CDR3 is given as listed by TCRdb. This chain joins TRBV10-3 and TRBJ1-4. Termini included, the CDR3 measures 9 amino acids. Germline V gene sequence: CDR1 ENHRY, CDR2 SYGVKD. CDR3 amino acids: CAISELNQE.

This clonotype was seen ten or more times. In DNA, the CDR3 is TGTGCCAGCAGGCCGATAAACACTGAAGCTTTCTTT. Its protein is CASRPINTEAFF. The chain links TRBV12-3 or TRBV12-4 to TRBJ1-1; D is unclear. The V end lost 6 bases, the J end lost 2 bases, and 7 bases lay between the germline ends. The CDR3 spans 12 residues.

On this clonotype itself: One end of the junction varies from germline; a read error may be responsible. The chain joins TRBV6-1 to TRBJ2-7, with 8 bases lining up with TRBD1. The CDR3 totals 15 residues. Germline V gene sequence: CDR1 MNHNS, CDR2 SASEGT. DNA for the CDR3: TGTGCCATCAGTGAGTCGACAGGGGCATCCTACGAGCAGTACTTC. This sequence encodes CAISESTGASYEQYF.